What follows are 28 T cell receptor beta chains derived from one specimen sequenced in a study of identical twins. TCRdb independently ran MiXCR on the 5' RACE reads; one entry per CDR3 protein. The table shows 700,000 or so distinct CDR3 sequences, with 8.6% occurring only once. This sample was shared with a second study, whose subject was yellow fever vaccine responses in identical twins.

Sequences were obtained from PBMCs. The receptors here all came from a woman between 18 and 30 years old in good health.

The chain carries TRBV28 and TRBJ2-7, with 7 bases aligning to TRBD1. V was clipped by 5 bases and J by 5 bases; unmatched bases: 9. The CDR3 length is 14 residues. Germline CDR1 and CDR2: MDHEN and SYDVKM. The CDR3 loop reads CASSLGQEVNEQYF. CDR3 coding DNA: TGTGCCAGCAGTCTCGGACAGGAGGTAAACGAGCAGTACTTC.

This clonotype has only a few counts. CDR3 sequence (DNA): TGCAGTGCAACCGGGACAGCCAACAATGAGCAGTTCTTC. The encoded protein is CSATGTANNEQFF. The chain couples TRBV20-1 to TRBJ2-1; 7 bases agree with TRBD1. There are 13 residues in the CDR3. After removal of 6 bases from V and 5 bases from J, the junction contained 7 bases not matched to a gene. The V gene's germline CDR1 is DFQATT and CDR2 SNEGSKA (reference sequence).

The J gene is TRBJ2-7, the V gene TRBV4-1; the match to TRBD2 covers 9 bases. The CDR3 is made up of 15 amino acids. Germline V gives CDR1 MGHRA, CDR2 YSYEKL. With V trimmed by 1 base and J by 3 bases, 4 bases remained unmatched. CDR3 in DNA: TGCGCCAGCAGCCAAGTACGAGCGGGAGGCTACGAGCAGTACTTC. This codes for CASSQVRAGGYEQYF.

This clonotype was detected a few times. This chain joins TRBV5-1 and TRBJ1-4, with D perhaps matching TRBD1 (6 bases). The length of the CDR3 is 13 residues. V lost 7 bases and J 7 bases, leaving 14 bases between the germline ends. Germline V lookup: CDR1 SGHRS, CDR2 YFSETQ. The CDR3 region is CASQAGALEKLFF. CDR3 nucleotides: TGCGCCAGCCAGGCGGGGGCGCTTGAAAAACTGTTTTTT.

At least ten counts were recorded for this clonotype. CDR3 protein: CASSWGLAGDEQYF. The CDR3 DNA sequence: TGTGCCAGCAGTTGGGGACTAGCGGGAGACGAGCAGTACTTC. V usage is TRBV12-3 or TRBV12-4 and J usage is TRBJ2-7, with 14 bases identical to TRBD2. V was clipped by 4 bases and J by 5 bases; unmatched bases: 1. The CDR3 spans 14 residues.

The chain links TRBV7-9 to TRBJ2-7; 11 bases match TRBD2. After removal of 4 bases from V and 4 bases from J, the junction contained 9 bases not matched to a gene. Germline loops: CDR1 SEHNR, CDR2 FQNEAQ (reference sequence). CDR3 length equals 16 residues. CDR3 nucleotide sequence: TGTGCCAGCAGCTCCACCCGATCTAGCGGGGGGTACGAGCAGTACTTC. Amino acid sequence: CASSSTRSSGGYEQYF. Together with reference TRBV7-9 and TRBJ2-7, the CDR3 gives the full variable domain: DTGVSQNPRHKITKRGQNVTFRCDPISEHNRLYWYRQTLGQGPEFLTYFQNEAQLEKSRLLSDRFSAERPKGSFSTLEIQRTEQGDSAMYLCASSSTRSSGGYEQYFGPGTRLTVT.

This sequence joins TRBV20-1 and TRBJ1-4; D possibly corresponds to TRBD1 (6 bases). There are 13 residues in the CDR3. Germline lookup yields CDR1 DFQATT and CDR2 SNEGSKA (reference sequence). V gave up 4 bases and J gave up 8 bases, with 14 bases separating them. The CDR3 region has the DNA TGCAGTGCTACAGGGGAGGGGGAAGAAAAACTGTTTTTT. Protein: CSATGEGEEKLFF.

This sequence joins TRBV10-3 and TRBJ2-2; unclear D gene. The CDR3 is 13 residues long. In germline, CDR1 is ENHRY, CDR2 SYGVKD. Trimming stripped 2 bases from V and 5 bases from J, with 6 bases between. The CDR3 spells CAISERATGELFF. CDR3 DNA sequence: TGTGCCATCAGTGAGCGGGCTACCGGGGAGCTGTTTTTT.

The chain couples TRBV3-1 to TRBJ2-1, with D perhaps TRBD1 or TRBD2 (5 bases each). Germline lookup yields CDR1 LGHDT and CDR2 YNNKEL (reference sequence). There are 16 residues in the CDR3. Trimming shortened V by 0 bases and J by 4 bases, and 13 bases separated the two germline ends. CDR3 in DNA: TGTGCCAGCAGCCAAGATATGGGGACCGCTTACAATGAGCAGTTCTTC. Protein product: CASSQDMGTAYNEQFF.

This clonotype was seen more than once but under ten times. The V call is TRBV12-5, the J call TRBJ1-1, with D possibly TRBD1 on 6 matching bases. Germline V gene data show CDR1 as LGHNT and CDR2 as FRNRAP. Trimming removed 4 bases from V and 3 bases from J, with 12 bases in between. This CDR3 comprises 14 residues. The chain's CDR3 is CASGWTARDTEAFF. The CDR3 DNA sequence: TGTGCTAGTGGTTGGACAGCAAGGGACACTGAAGCTTTCTTT.

The sample holds one count of this clonotype. The V and J genes are TRBV20-1 and TRBJ1-4; 7 nucleotides match TRBD1. Germline V lookup: CDR1 DFQATT, CDR2 SNEGSKA (reference sequence). The ends lost 6 bases at V and 12 bases at J; junction bases unmatched: 7. The CDR3 covers 11 residues. CDR3 region: CSARTGGQLFF. The CDR3 DNA sequence: TGCAGTGCAAGGACAGGCGGGCAACTGTTTTTT.

A note on this clonotype: A much larger clone lies one base from this, so it may be a read error. The V and J genes are TRBV4-2 and TRBJ1-4; D unclear. CDR3 length equals 12 residues. Germline assignment: CDR1 LGHNA and CDR2 YNFKEQ. V lost 4 bases and J 10 bases, leaving 10 bases between the germline ends. For the CDR3, the DNA is TGTGCCAGCAGCCCTCAGCGGGGAAAACTGTTTTTT. Translating gives CASSPQRGKLFF.

This clonotype was seen many times. This sequence joins TRBV3-1 and TRBJ2-1; D possibly corresponds to TRBD2 (5 bases). Germline V gene lookup returns CDR1 LGHDT and CDR2 YNNKEL (reference sequence). The CDR3 has 14 amino acids. The ends were cut back, 6 bases at V and 8 bases at J, with 17 bases in the middle. CDR3 bases: TGTGCCAGCAGTTCAGACTACTTGTACGATGAGCAGTTCTTC. Encoded protein: CASSSDYLYDEQFF.

This chain links TRBV5-1 with TRBJ2-2; D perhaps matches TRBD1 (5 bases). The CDR3 runs to 17 residues. V lost 7 bases and J 0 bases, leaving 19 bases between the germline ends. Germline CDR1 and CDR2: SGHRS and YFSETQ. For the CDR3, the DNA is TGCGCCAGCGCCACTATGGGGCAGAGTTCGAACACCGGGGAGCTGTTTTTT. Its protein is CASATMGQSSNTGELFF.

This clonotype came up a few times. The genes are TRBV5-5 and TRBJ1-6; D call uncertain. Trimming removed 1 base from V and 8 bases from J, with 10 bases in between. The CDR3 totals 14 residues. Germline V CDR1 and CDR2: SGHKS, YYEKEE (reference sequence). In nucleotides, the CDR3 is TGTGCCAGCAGCTTGTATATGGCAGATTCACCCCTCCACTTT. It encodes CASSLYMADSPLHF.

The gene calls are TRBV11-2 and TRBJ2-3; TRBD2 aligns across 9 bases. This CDR3 has 15 amino acids. Germline V gene data show CDR1 as SGHAT and CDR2 as FQNNGV. With V trimmed by 1 base and J by 4 bases, 3 bases remained unmatched. The CDR3 DNA sequence: TGTGCCAGCAGCTTAGGGCAGCGGGAGGCAGATACGCAGTATTTT. This encodes CASSLGQREADTQYF.

This chain links TRBV29-1 with TRBJ2-5; the D is unclear. The V end was cut by 5 bases, the J end by 2 bases, with 15 bases between. The germline V gene has CDR1 SQVTM and CDR2 ANQGSEA. The CDR3 spans 14 residues. The CDR3 loop is CSVTPRAAQETQYF. The CDR3 nucleotides read TGCAGCGTTACCCCTAGGGCAGCTCAAGAGACCCAGTACTTC.

This clonotype was detected a few times. The chain joins TRBV7-2 to TRBJ1-1; 7 bases are a match to TRBD1. V lost 1 base, J lost 4 bases, and 6 bases stayed unmatched. The germline V gene encodes CDR1 SGHTA and CDR2 FQGNSA. The CDR3 extends over 15 amino acids. The CDR3 loop is CASSLGGSGGTEAFF. Written as DNA, the CDR3 is TGTGCCAGCAGCTTAGGAGGGTCAGGGGGCACTGAAGCTTTCTTT.

This clonotype came up many times. This chain links TRBV20-1 with TRBJ2-1, with 11 bases fitting TRBD1. Trimming took 3 bases from V and 7 from J; bases not matched to a gene: 8. Germline values: CDR1 DFQATT, CDR2 SNEGSKA (reference sequence). This CDR3 spans 15 amino acids. The CDR3 loop reads CSARSPGTGGNEQFF. CDR3 in DNA: TGCAGTGCTAGGTCTCCCGGGACAGGGGGGAATGAGCAGTTCTTC.

This clonotype was detected a few times. CDR3 in amino acids: CASSSSGFEAFF. For the CDR3, the DNA is TGTGCCAGCAGCTCGTCCGGGTTTGAAGCTTTCTTT. The chain recombines TRBV5-6 with TRBJ1-1; D not resolved. The CDR3 is 12 amino acids. Trimming removed 3 bases from V and 7 bases from J, with 10 bases in between. CDR1 and CDR2 from the germline V gene are SGHDT and YYEEEE.

This clonotype was found a few times. V gene TRBV2 combines with J gene TRBJ2-2; TRBD2 matches at 11 bases. Germline-derived CDR1 and CDR2 are SNHLY and FYNNEI. There are 15 residues in the CDR3. J lost 6 bases, V lost 7 bases, and 7 bases had no gene match. The CDR3, as DNA: TGTGCCAGCACGGGACTAGCGGCGTCCGCCGGGGAGCTGTTTTTT. It codes for CASTGLAASAGELFF.

This clonotype was counted a few times. The chain is built from TRBV11-3 and TRBJ2-3, with 7 positions matching TRBD2. The CDR3 has 14 amino acids. Germline loops: CDR1 SGHNT, CDR2 YENEEA. The V gene end was trimmed by 4 bases and the J gene end by 6 bases; junction bases not matched to a gene: 7. The CDR3 DNA reads as TGTGCCAGCAGCTCAACCACTAGCGTGGATACGCAGTATTTT. As protein: CASSSTTSVDTQYF.

This clonotype turned up a few times. V usage is TRBV20-1 and J usage is TRBJ2-4; D remains unclear. This CDR3 has 14 amino acids. Germline lookup yields CDR1 DFQATT and CDR2 SNEGSKA (reference sequence). V lost 7 bases to trimming and J lost 2 bases, with 15 bases between them. In nucleotides, the CDR3 is TGCAGTGGACCGGGTCCTATAACCAAAAACATTCAGTACTTC. Encoded protein: CSGPGPITKNIQYF.

The chain links TRBV3-1 to TRBJ2-3, with D possibly being TRBD2 (6 bases). Trimming removed 4 bases at V and 0 bases at J, with 17 bases between. The CDR3 covers 17 residues. Germline V gene lookup returns CDR1 LGHDT and CDR2 YNNKEL (reference sequence). CDR3 in amino acids: CASSLKGLPASTDTQYF. CDR3 DNA sequence: TGTGCCAGCAGCCTAAAAGGACTACCAGCTAGCACAGATACGCAGTATTTT.

This clonotype was recorded many times. The chain combines TRBV14 with TRBJ2-1, with D unclear. CDR1 and CDR2 (germline): SGHDN, FVKESK. V was shortened by 0 bases and J by 8 bases, with 14 bases between the two germline ends. The CDR3 covers 15 residues. DNA for the CDR3: TGTGCCAGCAGCCAAGATAGGGTGTGGAACTATGAGCAGTTCTTC. This codes for CASSQDRVWNYEQFF.

The genes are TRBV14 and TRBJ2-5; D gene uncertain. Germline V CDR1 and CDR2: SGHDN, FVKESK. With 0 bases removed from V and 0 bases from J, the gap between germline ends came to 20 bases. The CDR3 contains 19 residues. The CDR3 coding sequence is TGTGCCAGCAGCCAAGATGAACGGCGGCAGAAGTTCTACCAAGAGACCCAGTACTTC. Translated, it gives CASSQDERRQKFYQETQYF. The complete variable domain, with remaining parts taken from reference TRBV14 and TRBJ2-5, reads EAGVTQFPSHSVIEKGQTVTLRCDPISGHDNLYWYRRVMGKEIKFLLHFVKESKQDESGMPNNRFLAERTGGTYSTLKVQPAELEDSGVYFCASSQDERRQKFYQETQYFGPGTRLLVL.

Many counts were recorded for this clonotype. The rearrangement joins TRBV14 to TRBJ2-1; 8 bases are a match to TRBD1. V was clipped by 7 bases and J by 5 bases; unmatched bases: 7. The CDR3 runs 14 residues. CDR1 SGHDN and CDR2 FVKESK come from the germline V gene. The CDR3 coding sequence is TGTGCCAGCACCCAGGGGGCCCCAAACAATGAGCAGTTCTTC. It translates to CASTQGAPNNEQFF.

In this sample, this clonotype turned up a few times. The chain combines TRBV6-2 or TRBV6-3 with TRBJ2-7, with 7 bases identical to TRBD1. The trim removed 11 bases at V and 4 bases at J, leaving 14 bases unmatched. The CDR3 runs 14 residues. Germline assignment: CDR1 MNHEY and CDR2 SVGEGT. The CDR3 is CAAKPTGSEYEQYF. Here the CDR3 DNA reads TGTGCCGCAAAACCGACAGGGTCCGAGTACGAGCAGTACTTC.